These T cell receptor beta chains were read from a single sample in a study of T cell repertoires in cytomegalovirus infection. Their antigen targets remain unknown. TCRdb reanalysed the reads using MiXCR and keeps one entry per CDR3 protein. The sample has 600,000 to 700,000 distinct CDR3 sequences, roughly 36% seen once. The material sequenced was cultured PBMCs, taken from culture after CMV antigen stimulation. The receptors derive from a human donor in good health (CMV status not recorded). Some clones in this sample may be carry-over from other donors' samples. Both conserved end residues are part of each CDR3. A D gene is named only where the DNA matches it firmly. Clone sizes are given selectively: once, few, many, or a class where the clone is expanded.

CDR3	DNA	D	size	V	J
CASSTDRAETQYF	TGTGCCAGCAGTACAGACAGGGCAGAGACCCAGTACTTC	TRBD1	NA	TRBV28	TRBJ2-5
CASSLSGSRNDEQYF	TGTGCCAGCAGTTTATCCGGGAGTCGGAACGACGAGCAGTACTTC	NA	few	TRBV27	TRBJ2-7
CATSNWGADTQYF	TGCGCCACGTCGAACTGGGGGGCAGATACGCAGTATTTT	NA	NA	TRBV10-1	TRBJ2-3
CASSDFLAGELETQYF	TGTGCCAGCAGTGACTTCCTAGCGGGGGAGCTTGAGACCCAGTACTTC	TRBD2	NA	TRBV6-1	TRBJ2-5
CASSSLGGRTYEQYF	TGTGCCAGCAGTTCCTTGGGGGGGAGGACCTACGAGCAGTACTTC	TRBD2	NA	TRBV6-2/TRBV6-3	TRBJ2-7
CATTSAGSSYNEQFF	TGTGCCACCACGAGCGCAGGGAGCTCCTACAATGAGCAGTTCTTC	NA	few	TRBV6-6	TRBJ2-1
CASSYNRDNSGNTIYF	TGTGCCAGCAGCTACAACAGGGATAACTCTGGAAACACCATATATTTT	NA	NA	TRBV14	TRBJ1-3
CASSYRWGISTDTQYF	TGTGCCAGCAGCTACCGGTGGGGGATCAGCACAGATACGCAGTATTTT	NA	NA	TRBV5-4	TRBJ2-3
CASITRGRGDTQYF	TGTGCCAGCATTACTCGGGGGAGGGGAGATACGCAGTATTTT	TRBD2	NA	TRBV7-8	TRBJ2-3
CASSLVGQGTYEQYF	TGTGCCAGCAGCTTAGTAGGACAGGGAACCTACGAGCAGTACTTC	TRBD1	many	TRBV7-6	TRBJ2-7
CASSFSRFGTEAFF	TGTGCCAGCAGTTTTTCCAGGTTCGGCACTGAAGCTTTCTTT	NA	few	TRBV28	TRBJ1-1
CASSYHQETQYF	TGTGCCAGCAGTTACCACCAAGAGACCCAGTACTTC	NA	few	TRBV28	TRBJ2-5
CATSDVQTTDTQYF	TGTGCCACCAGTGATGTCCAGACCACAGATACGCAGTATTTT	NA	NA	TRBV24-1	TRBJ2-3
CSARRGGLRGYTF	TGCAGTGCTAGACGGGGGGGGCTTCGAGGCTACACCTTC	NA	NA	TRBV20-1	TRBJ1-2
CASLSSGRARYEQFF	TGTGCCAGCCTTAGTAGCGGGAGGGCCCGGTACGAGCAGTTCTTC	TRBD2	NA	TRBV12-3/TRBV12-4	TRBJ2-1
CASSHGTNYEQYF	TGTGCCAGCAGTCACGGGACAAACTACGAGCAGTACTTC	NA	few	TRBV27	TRBJ2-7
CASSQTLAGNNEQFF	TGTGCCAGCAGCCAGACACTAGCGGGGAACAATGAGCAGTTCTTC	TRBD2	few	TRBV7-2	TRBJ2-1
CASSSRAAGQFF	TGTGCCAGCAGCTCCCGGGCAGCGGGGCAGTTCTTC	NA	many	TRBV7-2	TRBJ2-1
CASSQGVQGPYGYTF	TGCGCCAGCAGCCAAGGAGTCCAGGGTCCCTATGGCTACACCTTC	NA	NA	TRBV4-1	TRBJ1-2
CASSEGLAGPHATYEQYF	TGTGCCAGCAGTGAAGGGCTAGCGGGGCCACACGCAACCTACGAGCAGTACTTC	TRBD2	NA	TRBV2	TRBJ2-7
CSVHGMDRYEQYF	TGCAGCGTCCATGGGATGGACAGGTACGAGCAGTACTTC	TRBD1	NA	TRBV29-1	TRBJ2-7
CASSQEPLGEPQHF	TGTGCCAGCAGCCAAGAGCCACTCGGAGAGCCCCAGCATTTT	NA	NA	TRBV4-2	TRBJ1-5
CASRTNGGNTEAFF	TGTGCCAGCAGGACTAATGGGGGAAACACTGAAGCTTTCTTT	NA	NA	TRBV27	TRBJ1-1
CASSSLAGWANEQFF	TGTGCCAGCAGCTCCCTAGCGGGGTGGGCGAATGAGCAGTTCTTC	TRBD2	many	TRBV7-8	TRBJ2-1
CASSLGTSGRDTQYF	TGTGCCAGCAGCTTAGGGACTAGCGGGAGAGATACGCAGTATTTT	TRBD2	few	TRBV7-2	TRBJ2-3
CASSPHTGLNTDTQYF	TGTGCCAGCAGCCCGCATACCGGACTGAACACAGATACGCAGTATTTT	NA	NA	TRBV11-2	TRBJ2-3
CASHLMTGGSKTQYF	TGTGCCAGCCATTTAATGACTGGCGGGAGTAAGACCCAGTACTTC	TRBD2	many	TRBV7-8	TRBJ2-5
CASAPRTTRPNLQETQYF	TGTGCCAGCGCTCCGCGGACAACTCGACCCAACCTCCAAGAGACCCAGTACTTC	NA	once	TRBV6-2/TRBV6-3	TRBJ2-5
CASSSPPDLTDTQYF	TGTGCCAGCAGTTCACCCCCGGACTTAACAGATACGCAGTATTTT	NA	many	TRBV28	TRBJ2-3